The present TCR beta chain was sequenced within a study of T-cell memory formation after mild COVID-19. Study context: Largely donor-specific sequence clusters came from two donors.

The germline V gene encodes CDR1 MNHEY and CDR2 SVGAGI. V shed 6 bases and J 0 bases; nucleotides not matched to a gene: 8. This CDR3 region has 16 residues. In TCRdb, the 5' RACE reads were re-called with MiXCR into one record per CDR3 protein. Of about 320,000 distinct CDR3 sequences listed, over 11% were seen once; the top ten hold around 23%. Sequenced sample: PBMCs or a T cell subset sorted from them (not recorded which). The chain recombines TRBV6-5 with TRBJ2-5; 9 nucleotides line up with TRBD2. This TCR came from a man between 18 and 35 years old who had mild COVID-19 (a few samples of this study predate the infection). Cell type and time point are not known. CDR3 bases: TGTGCCAGCAGGACCTTCCAGCGGGGGGACCAAGAGACCCAGTACTTC. As protein: CASRTFQRGDQETQYF.